A selection of T cell receptor beta chains follows, all from one sample in a study of T cell changes during pregnancy in multiple sclerosis. Profiled with immunoSEQ multiplex PCR; TCRdb holds only in-frame clones, not every one. Of about 47,000 clones listed, over 90% are singletons. Sequencing was performed on peripheral blood, taken in the third trimester of pregnancy. The receptors come from a female donor with multiple sclerosis, enrolled in a pregnancy study. Each CDR3 is given with its conserved first and last residue. Fields, in order: J gene, clone size, D gene, V gene, CDR3 DNA, CDR3 protein. The D gene is left open where the match is weak. Clone size is not always given. Where it is, it says once, few, many or a class for expanded clones.

j_gene: TRBJ2-7
abundance: -
d_gene: TRBD1
v_gene: TRBV29-1
CDR3nt: TGCAGCGCCGGACAGGGGGGTGCCTACGAGCAGTACTTC
CDR3aa: CSAGQGGAYEQYF

j_gene: TRBJ2-2
abundance: -
d_gene: TRBD2
v_gene: TRBV12-5
CDR3nt: TGTGCTAGTGGTTTGGCACTAGCGGGAGGGTCCGGGGAGCTGTTTTTT
CDR3aa: CASGLALAGGSGELFF

j_gene: TRBJ2-1
abundance: few
d_gene: -
v_gene: TRBV29-1
CDR3nt: TGCAGCGGGAGGGTGCTGGGTGAGCAGTTCTTC
CDR3aa: CSGRVLGEQFF

j_gene: TRBJ2-2
abundance: -
d_gene: TRBD2
v_gene: TRBV6-5
CDR3nt: TGTGCCAGCAGGGGGAGCGGGGACACCGGGGAGCTGTTTTTT
CDR3aa: CASRGSGDTGELFF

j_gene: TRBJ2-1
abundance: -
d_gene: TRBD2
v_gene: TRBV7-9
CDR3nt: TGTGCCAGCAGCCCGCCGGCTAGCGGGCCTTACAATGAGCAGTTCTTC
CDR3aa: CASSPPASGPYNEQFF

j_gene: TRBJ2-1
abundance: -
d_gene: TRBD2
v_gene: TRBV10-1
CDR3nt: TGCGCCGGCACCCTGGGTTCTAGCGGGAGTATCAATGAGCAGTTCTTC
CDR3aa: CAGTLGSSGSINEQFF

j_gene: TRBJ1-3
abundance: -
d_gene: -
v_gene: TRBV4-3
CDR3nt: TGCGCCAGCAGCCCACAGGGAAGCGCTGGAAACACCATATATTTT
CDR3aa: CASSPQGSAGNTIYF

j_gene: TRBJ1-1
abundance: -
d_gene: TRBD1
v_gene: TRBV11-1
CDR3nt: TGTGCCAGCAGCCACAGAACCCCAGGGGGCGGGACTGAAGCTTTCTTT
CDR3aa: CASSHRTPGGGTEAFF

j_gene: TRBJ2-1
abundance: -
d_gene: -
v_gene: TRBV9
CDR3nt: TGTGCCAGCAGCGTAGGGGTGGGGGGGGGCGCAGGGAATGAGCAGTTCTTC
CDR3aa: CASSVGVGGGAGNEQFF

j_gene: TRBJ2-7
abundance: -
d_gene: TRBD1
v_gene: TRBV4-3
CDR3nt: TGCGCCAGCAGCCAAGAAGGAGGGACAGGGGGCTACGAGCAGTACTTC
CDR3aa: CASSQEGGTGGYEQYF

j_gene: TRBJ2-5
abundance: -
d_gene: TRBD2
v_gene: TRBV28
CDR3nt: TGTGCCAGCAGTTTCTCGGGGGGGCCCCAAGAGACCCAGTACTTC
CDR3aa: CASSFSGGPQETQYF

j_gene: TRBJ2-1
abundance: -
d_gene: TRBD2
v_gene: TRBV7-9
CDR3nt: TGTGCCAGCAGCTCGGGACTACTCTACAATGAGCAGTTCTTC
CDR3aa: CASSSGLLYNEQFF

j_gene: TRBJ2-1
abundance: -
d_gene: TRBD2
v_gene: TRBV4-3
CDR3nt: TGCGCCAGCAGCCAAGGACTAGCTACCTACAATGAGCAGTTCTTC
CDR3aa: CASSQGLATYNEQFF

j_gene: TRBJ1-1
abundance: -
d_gene: -
v_gene: TRBV10-3
CDR3nt: TGTGCCATCAGATCGGGGACTCAAGCTTTCTTT
CDR3aa: CAIRSGTQAFF

j_gene: TRBJ1-1
abundance: -
d_gene: TRBD1
v_gene: TRBV11-2
CDR3nt: TGTGCCAGCAGCCCTGGGACAGGGGGCCCGATGAACACTGAAGCTTTCTTT
CDR3aa: CASSPGTGGPMNTEAFF

j_gene: TRBJ1-1
abundance: -
d_gene: TRBD1
v_gene: TRBV9
CDR3nt: TGTGCCAGCAGCTTAGGGACAGGGGGGAACACTGAAGCTTTCTTT
CDR3aa: CASSLGTGGNTEAFF

j_gene: TRBJ2-1
abundance: -
d_gene: TRBD2
v_gene: TRBV18
CDR3nt: TGTGCCAGCTCTCGAACCCCGGGGCGGGAGCTCACCGATGAGCAGTTCTTC
CDR3aa: CASSRTPGRELTDEQFF

j_gene: TRBJ1-3
abundance: -
d_gene: TRBD1
v_gene: TRBV7-9
CDR3nt: TGTGCCAGCAGCTTAGCCACAGGGGGGAACACCATATATTTT
CDR3aa: CASSLATGGNTIYF

j_gene: TRBJ2-3
abundance: -
d_gene: -
v_gene: TRBV7-2
CDR3nt: TGTGCCAGCAGCTCAGGGGCGGGTAGCACAGATACGCAGTATTTT
CDR3aa: CASSSGAGSTDTQYF